This T cell receptor (beta chain) was found in a study of T-cell memory formation after mild COVID-19. Overall study findings and caveats: The CD4+ clones that contracted clustered mainly within CM and EM, and the CD8+ clones concentrated in EMRA. The finding that pre-infection memory included some responding clones suggested that cross-reactive memory joined.

This clonotype was recorded a few times. What it binds is unknown. The V and J ends lost 5 bases and 4 bases, in that order; junction bases with no gene match: 8. Germline CDR1 is SGHTA and CDR2 is FQGNSA. The CDR3 consists of 15 residues. Libraries for TCRalpha and TCRbeta carried sample barcodes and unique molecular identifiers via 5'RACE. TCRdb re-derived calls from the 5' RACE reads in MiXCR, one entry per CDR3 protein. The sample has a few hundred thousand distinct CDR3 sequences, 20% to 25% seen once; the top ten hold 7% to 9.5%. This sequence joins TRBV7-2 and TRBJ2-3, with 8 bases fitting TRBD2. The clonotype was recovered from an adult woman who had mild COVID-19 (a few samples of this study predate the infection). Cell type and time point are not known. The sequenced sample was PBMCs or a T cell subset sorted from them (not recorded which). The CDR3 DNA is TGTGCCAGCAGCCTACAGACTAGCGTGGCAGATACGCAGTATTTT. Its translation is CASSLQTSVADTQYF.